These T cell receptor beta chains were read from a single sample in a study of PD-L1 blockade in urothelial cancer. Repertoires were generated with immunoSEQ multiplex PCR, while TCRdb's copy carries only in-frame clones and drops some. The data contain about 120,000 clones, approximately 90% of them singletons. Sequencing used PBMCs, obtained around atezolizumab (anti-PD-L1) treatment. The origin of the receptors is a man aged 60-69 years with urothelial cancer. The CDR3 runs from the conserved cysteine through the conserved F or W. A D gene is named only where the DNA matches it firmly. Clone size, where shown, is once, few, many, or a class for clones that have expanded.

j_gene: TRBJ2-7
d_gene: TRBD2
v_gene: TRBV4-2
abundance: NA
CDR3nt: TGTGCCAGCAGCCAACTAGCGGGGGACTCCTACGAGCAGTACTTC
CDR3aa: CASSQLAGDSYEQYF

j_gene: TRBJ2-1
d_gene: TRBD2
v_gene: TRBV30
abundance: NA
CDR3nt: TGTGCCTGGAGTGTACGGGTGCGGGGGGGCGTAAACAATGAGCAGTTCTTC
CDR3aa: CAWSVRVRGGVNNEQFF

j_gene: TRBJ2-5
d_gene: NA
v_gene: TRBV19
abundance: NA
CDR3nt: TGTGCCAGTAGACTCGGCCAGGCAGGAGAGACCCAGTACTTC
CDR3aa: CASRLGQAGETQYF

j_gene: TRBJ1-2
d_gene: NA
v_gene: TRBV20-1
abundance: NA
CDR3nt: TGCAGTGCCCCGCACGAGCTAAGCTACACCTTC
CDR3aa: CSAPHELSYTF

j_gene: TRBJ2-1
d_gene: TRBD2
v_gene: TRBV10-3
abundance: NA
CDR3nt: TGTGCCATCAGTGAGTCGGATAGCGGGGGGAGCAATGAGCAGTTCTTC
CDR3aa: CAISESDSGGSNEQFF

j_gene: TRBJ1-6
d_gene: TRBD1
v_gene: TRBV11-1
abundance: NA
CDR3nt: TGTGCCAGCAGCTCCTCGGACAGGAATTCACCCCTCCACTTT
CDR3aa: CASSSSDRNSPLHF

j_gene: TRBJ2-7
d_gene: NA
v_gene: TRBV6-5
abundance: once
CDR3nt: TGTGCCAGCAGTGCGGGACAGACCTACGAGCAGTACTTC
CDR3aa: CASSAGQTYEQYF

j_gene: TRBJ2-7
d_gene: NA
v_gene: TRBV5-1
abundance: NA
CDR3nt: TGCGCCAGCAGCTTGGGTACACCAGGGGACGAGCAGTACTTC
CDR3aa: CASSLGTPGDEQYF

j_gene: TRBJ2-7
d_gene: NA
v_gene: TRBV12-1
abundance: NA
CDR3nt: TGTGCCAGCAGCCCGAGCGGGAGGGGGTCCTACGAGCAGTACTTC
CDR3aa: CASSPSGRGSYEQYF

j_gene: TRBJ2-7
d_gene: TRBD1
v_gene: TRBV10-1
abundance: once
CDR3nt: TGCGCCAGCAGTGACTTAGGGGGAACAGGGGCGAAACCCTACGAGCAGTACTTC
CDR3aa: CASSDLGGTGAKPYEQYF

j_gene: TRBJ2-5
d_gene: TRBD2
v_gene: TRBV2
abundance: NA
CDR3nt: TGTGCCAGCACCCGGGGGGGGGCAGAGACCCAGTACTTC
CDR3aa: CASTRGGAETQYF

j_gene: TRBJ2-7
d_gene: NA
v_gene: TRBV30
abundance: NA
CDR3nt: TGTGCCTGGAGTAACCCGGGGTTCGAGCAGTACTTC
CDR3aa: CAWSNPGFEQYF

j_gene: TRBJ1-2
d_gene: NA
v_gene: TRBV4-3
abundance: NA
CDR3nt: TGCGCCAGCAGCCAGGATTCGCCTACAGGTCCTCCTAGAGGCTACACCTTC
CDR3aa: CASSQDSPTGPPRGYTF

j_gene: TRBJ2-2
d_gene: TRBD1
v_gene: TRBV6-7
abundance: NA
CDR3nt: TGTGCCAGCAGTTACGACACCGGGACAGGGGCCACCGGGGAGCTGTTTTTT
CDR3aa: CASSYDTGTGATGELFF

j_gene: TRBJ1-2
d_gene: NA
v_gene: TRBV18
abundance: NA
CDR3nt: TGTGCCAGCTCACTAGACACCAGCGGTGGCTACACCTTC
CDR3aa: CASSLDTSGGYTF

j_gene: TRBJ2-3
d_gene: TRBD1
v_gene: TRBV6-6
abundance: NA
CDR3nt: TGTGCCAGCAGGGACCAGGGGGCGACAGATACGCAGTATTTT
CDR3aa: CASRDQGATDTQYF

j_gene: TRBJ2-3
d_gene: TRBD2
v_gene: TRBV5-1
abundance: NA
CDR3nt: TGCGCCAGCAGCTCGGGGGGGGGCCCGGGCACAGATACGCAGTATTTT
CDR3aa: CASSSGGGPGTDTQYF

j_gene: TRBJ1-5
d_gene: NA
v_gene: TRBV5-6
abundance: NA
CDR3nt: TGTGCCAGCAGCTTGAAGGGACTCGGGCGCAATCAGCCCCAGCATTTT
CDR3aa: CASSLKGLGRNQPQHF

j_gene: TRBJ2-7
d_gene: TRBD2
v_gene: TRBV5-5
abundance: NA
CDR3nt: TGTGCCAGCAGCTTGAACACGGCGGGAGACTACGAGCAGTACTTC
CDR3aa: CASSLNTAGDYEQYF

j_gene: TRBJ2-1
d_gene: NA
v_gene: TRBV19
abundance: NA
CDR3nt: TGTGCCAGTAGTTTCTATAGCGGCTCCTACAATGAGCAGTTCTTC
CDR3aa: CASSFYSGSYNEQFF

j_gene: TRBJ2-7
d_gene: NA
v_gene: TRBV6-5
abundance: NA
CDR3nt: TGTGCCAGCACCGCCCCTACGACCTACGAGCAGTACTTC
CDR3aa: CASTAPTTYEQYF

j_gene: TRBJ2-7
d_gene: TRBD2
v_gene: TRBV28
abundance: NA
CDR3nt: TGTGCCAGCACCCTAGCGGGTCCCTACGAGCAGTACTTC
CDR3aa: CASTLAGPYEQYF

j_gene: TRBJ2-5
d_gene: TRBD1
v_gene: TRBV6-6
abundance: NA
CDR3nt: TGTGCCAGCAGTTTCCGACAGGGGGTTTTAGGAGAGACCCAGTACTTC
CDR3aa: CASSFRQGVLGETQYF

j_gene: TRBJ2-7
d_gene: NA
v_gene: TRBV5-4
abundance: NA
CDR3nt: TGTGCCAGCAGCAATAAGAAGGTAGGGGGTAACGAGCAGTACTTC
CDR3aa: CASSNKKVGGNEQYF

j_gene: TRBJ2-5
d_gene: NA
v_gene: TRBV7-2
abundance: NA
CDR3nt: TGTGCCAGCAGCCAACGAACCGGGACAACGGAGACCCAGTACTTC
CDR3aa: CASSQRTGTTETQYF

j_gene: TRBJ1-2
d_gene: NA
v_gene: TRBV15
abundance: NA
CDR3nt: TGTGCCACCGCCGCCGGGGATAACTATGGCTACACCTTC
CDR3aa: CATAAGDNYGYTF

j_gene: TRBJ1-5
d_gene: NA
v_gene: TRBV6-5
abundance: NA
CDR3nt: TGTGCCAGCAGTAAGGACTCAGTAAGTCAGCCCCAGCATTTT
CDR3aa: CASSKDSVSQPQHF

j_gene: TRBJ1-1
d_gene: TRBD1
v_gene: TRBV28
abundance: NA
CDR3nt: TGTGCCAGCAGTTTATGGCCTGGGACAGGGAACACTGAAGCTTTCTTT
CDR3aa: CASSLWPGTGNTEAFF

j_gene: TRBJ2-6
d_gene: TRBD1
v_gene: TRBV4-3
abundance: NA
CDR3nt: TGCGCCAGCAGCCACGGGGACAGCCATCAGTCTGGGGCCAACGTCCTGACTTTC
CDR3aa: CASSHGDSHQSGANVLTF

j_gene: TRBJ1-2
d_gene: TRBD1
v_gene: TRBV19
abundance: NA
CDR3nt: TGTGCCAGTAGTCAACGGGACAGGGTGTTATGGGGCACCCAAGCTAACTATGGCTACACCTTC
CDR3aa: CASSQRDRVLWGTQANYGYTF

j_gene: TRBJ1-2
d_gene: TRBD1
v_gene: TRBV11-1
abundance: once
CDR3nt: TGTGCCAGCAGCTTAGCGGGGACAGGGAATGATGGCTACACCTTC
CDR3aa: CASSLAGTGNDGYTF

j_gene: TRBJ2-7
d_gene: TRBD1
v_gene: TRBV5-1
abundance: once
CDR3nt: TGCGCCAGCAGCTTCGGGGGACAGGGGGATTACGAGCAGTACTTC
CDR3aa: CASSFGGQGDYEQYF

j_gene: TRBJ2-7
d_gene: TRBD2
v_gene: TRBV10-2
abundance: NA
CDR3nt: TGCGCCAGCAGATCACTAGCGGGGCGCTCCTACGAGCAGTACTTC
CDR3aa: CASRSLAGRSYEQYF